A selection of T cell receptor beta chains follows, all from one sample in a study of blood T cell repertoires in COVID-19. This table comes from immunoSEQ multiplex PCR, and its TCRdb copy is limited to in-frame clones, with some not included. In the table there are about 120,000 clones, roughly 85% of which are singletons. The sequenced sample consisted of peripheral blood. Receptors were obtained from a man of 80 years or more with active or convalescent COVID-19. Each CDR3 is given with its conserved first and last residue. The D gene is left open where the match is weak. Expanded clones get a size class; other rows say once, few or many, or leave the size out.

abundance: -; v_gene: TRBV3-1/TRBV3-2; len: 15; j_gene: TRBJ1-5; d_gene: -; CDR3nt: TGTGCCAGCAGCCAAGCCCGGGACACCAATCAGCCCCAGCATTTT; CDR3aa: CASSQARDTNQPQHF
abundance: -; v_gene: TRBV5-1; len: 15; j_gene: TRBJ1-2; d_gene: TRBD1; CDR3nt: TGCGCCAGCAGCTTGGACGGGACAGAATCCTATGGCTACACCTTC; CDR3aa: CASSLDGTESYGYTF
abundance: -; v_gene: TRBV6-5; len: 15; j_gene: TRBJ1-2; d_gene: -; CDR3nt: TGTGCCAGCAGCCCCATTACCCCCGGGAACTATGGCTACACCTTC; CDR3aa: CASSPITPGNYGYTF
abundance: once; v_gene: TRBV5-4; len: 12; j_gene: TRBJ1-2; d_gene: TRBD1; CDR3nt: TGTGCCAGCAGCCGGACAGGGCGCGGCTACACCTTC; CDR3aa: CASSRTGRGYTF
abundance: -; v_gene: TRBV10-3; len: 13; j_gene: TRBJ1-1; d_gene: -; CDR3nt: TGTGCCATCAGTGAGGCCCTCGAGGGTAGAGCTTTCTTT; CDR3aa: CAISEALEGRAFF
abundance: -; v_gene: TRBV18; len: 17; j_gene: TRBJ1-1; d_gene: -; CDR3nt: TGTGCCAGCTCACCCATCCCTTATAGACAGATGAACACTGAAGCTTTCTTT; CDR3aa: CASSPIPYRQMNTEAFF
abundance: -; v_gene: TRBV18; len: 13; j_gene: TRBJ1-5; d_gene: -; CDR3nt: TGTGCCAGCTCACTTAATAGCAATCAGCCCCAGCATTTT; CDR3aa: CASSLNSNQPQHF
abundance: -; v_gene: TRBV5-6; len: 13; j_gene: TRBJ1-2; d_gene: -; CDR3nt: TGTGCCAGCAGCTTGCCCCCTATGAGGGGCTACACCTTC; CDR3aa: CASSLPPMRGYTF
abundance: -; v_gene: TRBV18; len: 14; j_gene: TRBJ1-5; d_gene: -; CDR3nt: TGTGCCAGCTCACCGGACGGAGGAGGACAGCCCCAGCATTTT; CDR3aa: CASSPDGGGQPQHF
abundance: -; v_gene: TRBV19; len: 14; j_gene: TRBJ1-1; d_gene: -; CDR3nt: TGTGCCAGTAGTTCAGGGAGGGGAGTCACTGAAGCTTTCTTT; CDR3aa: CASSSGRGVTEAFF
abundance: -; v_gene: TRBV10-2; len: 15; j_gene: TRBJ2-1; d_gene: TRBD2; CDR3nt: TGCGCCAGCAGGCCGGGACTAGGGACTTACAATGAGCAGTTCTTC; CDR3aa: CASRPGLGTYNEQFF
abundance: once; v_gene: TRBV6-2/TRBV6-3; len: 15; j_gene: TRBJ2-7; d_gene: -; CDR3nt: TGTGCCAGCAGTCGCCATACGGGAGCCTCATACGAGCAGTACTTC; CDR3aa: CASSRHTGASYEQYF
abundance: -; v_gene: TRBV24-1; len: 14; j_gene: TRBJ1-2; d_gene: -; CDR3nt: TGTGCCACCAGTGATTCTGTACGGAACTATGGCTACACCTTC; CDR3aa: CATSDSVRNYGYTF
abundance: -; v_gene: TRBV6-5; len: 14; j_gene: TRBJ2-3; d_gene: -; CDR3nt: TGTGCCAGCAGCTCAGGGTGGGGAATGGTTACGCAGTATTTT; CDR3aa: CASSSGWGMVTQYF
abundance: -; v_gene: TRBV11-3; len: 11; j_gene: TRBJ2-1; d_gene: -; CDR3nt: TGTGCCAGCAGCACAAACAATGAGCAGTTCTTC; CDR3aa: CASSTNNEQFF
abundance: once; v_gene: TRBV10-3; len: 16; j_gene: TRBJ1-2; d_gene: TRBD1; CDR3nt: TGTGCCATCAGTGAGTCGACTCGGACAGGGGGGTATGGCTACACCTTC; CDR3aa: CAISESTRTGGYGYTF
abundance: -; v_gene: TRBV7-2; len: 13; j_gene: TRBJ2-7; d_gene: -; CDR3nt: TGTGCCAGCAGCCACTCCCCCTTCTACGAGCAGTACTTC; CDR3aa: CASSHSPFYEQYF
abundance: -; v_gene: TRBV5-5; len: 15; j_gene: TRBJ1-2; d_gene: TRBD1; CDR3nt: TGTGCCAGCAGCTTGGGGGACAGGGGATACTATGGCTACACCTTC; CDR3aa: CASSLGDRGYYGYTF
abundance: -; v_gene: TRBV7-3; len: 15; j_gene: TRBJ2-3; d_gene: -; CDR3nt: TGTGCCAGCAGCCTCATGCCGGGGAGAGGGAATACGCAGTATTTT; CDR3aa: CASSLMPGRGNTQYF
abundance: -; v_gene: TRBV18; len: 13; j_gene: TRBJ1-1; d_gene: -; CDR3nt: TGTGCCAGCTCCGGGACACCGAACACTGAAGCTTTCTTT; CDR3aa: CASSGTPNTEAFF
abundance: -; v_gene: TRBV5-1; len: 14; j_gene: TRBJ2-3; d_gene: TRBD1; CDR3nt: TGCGCCAGCAGCTTGGGGGGACAGCCAGATACGCAGTATTTT; CDR3aa: CASSLGGQPDTQYF
abundance: once; v_gene: TRBV7-2; len: 15; j_gene: TRBJ1-6; d_gene: -; CDR3nt: TGTGCCAGCAGCCGTAAGGCTGGGAGTAATTCACCCCTCCACTTT; CDR3aa: CASSRKAGSNSPLHF
abundance: -; v_gene: TRBV6-5; len: 16; j_gene: TRBJ1-3; d_gene: TRBD1; CDR3nt: TGTGCCAGCAGTTACTCGGGTCACAGGGGGCGAGACACCATATATTTT; CDR3aa: CASSYSGHRGRDTIYF
abundance: -; v_gene: TRBV5-1; len: 14; j_gene: TRBJ1-3; d_gene: -; CDR3nt: TGCGCCAGCAGCTTGGACAGATCTGGAAACACCATATATTTT; CDR3aa: CASSLDRSGNTIYF
abundance: -; v_gene: TRBV6-2/TRBV6-3; len: 15; j_gene: TRBJ2-1; d_gene: TRBD2; CDR3nt: TGTGCCAGCAGCCGACTAGCGACTACATCTAATGAGCAGTTCTTC; CDR3aa: CASSRLATTSNEQFF
abundance: -; v_gene: TRBV7-9; len: 14; j_gene: TRBJ2-3; d_gene: -; CDR3nt: TGTGCCAGCAGCTTAGGCGGAACCACAGATACGCAGTATTTT; CDR3aa: CASSLGGTTDTQYF
abundance: -; v_gene: TRBV2; len: 19; j_gene: TRBJ2-3; d_gene: TRBD2; CDR3nt: TGTGCCAGCAGTGCGACTAGCGGGGGGCCAACGGTAAGCACAGATACGCAGTATTTT; CDR3aa: CASSATSGGPTVSTDTQYF
abundance: few; v_gene: TRBV19; len: 13; j_gene: TRBJ1-3; d_gene: -; CDR3nt: TGTGCCAGTAGCCCCAGTGGCGGAAACACCATATATTTT; CDR3aa: CASSPSGGNTIYF
abundance: -; v_gene: TRBV28; len: 16; j_gene: TRBJ1-2; d_gene: TRBD1; CDR3nt: TGTGCCAGCAACCGAATCGGGACAGGGGTTAACTATGGCTACACCTTC; CDR3aa: CASNRIGTGVNYGYTF
abundance: once; v_gene: TRBV12-3/TRBV12-4; len: 12; j_gene: TRBJ2-1; d_gene: -; CDR3nt: TGTGCCAGCAGTTTTCAGGGGAATGAGCAGTTCTTC; CDR3aa: CASSFQGNEQFF
abundance: -; v_gene: TRBV5-1; len: 15; j_gene: TRBJ2-7; d_gene: TRBD1; CDR3nt: TGCGCCAGCAGCTTGGCCCCGGGACAGGGCTACGAGCAGTACTTC; CDR3aa: CASSLAPGQGYEQYF
abundance: -; v_gene: TRBV5-1; len: 18; j_gene: TRBJ1-3; d_gene: TRBD1; CDR3nt: TGCGCCAGCAGCTTGGGGACAGGAGTTTTTTTCTCTGGAAACACCATATATTTT; CDR3aa: CASSLGTGVFFSGNTIYF
abundance: -; v_gene: TRBV10-3; len: 17; j_gene: TRBJ2-3; d_gene: TRBD2; CDR3nt: TGTGCCATCAGTGCGGGGCTAGCGGGGGGGCAGGGAGATACGCAGTATTTT; CDR3aa: CAISAGLAGGQGDTQYF
abundance: -; v_gene: TRBV30; len: 14; j_gene: TRBJ2-7; d_gene: TRBD1; CDR3nt: TGTGCCTGGAGCGGGACAGGGGGTAGCTACGAGCAGTACTTC; CDR3aa: CAWSGTGGSYEQYF
abundance: few; v_gene: TRBV7-3; len: 13; j_gene: TRBJ2-7; d_gene: TRBD1; CDR3nt: TGTGCCAGCAGCCCGGGACAGGGGGGCGAGCAGTACTTC; CDR3aa: CASSPGQGGEQYF
abundance: -; v_gene: TRBV29-1; len: 13; j_gene: TRBJ1-2; d_gene: TRBD1; CDR3nt: TGCAGCGCCCAACGCGGGACAGGGGAACGCTACACCTTC; CDR3aa: CSAQRGTGERYTF